This TCR beta chain was captured in a study of cytomegalovirus exposure and HLA in healthy donors. Notes on the study in general: Analysis performed later found more than 15,000 TCR beta sequences associated with HLA alleles at 0.05 false discovery rate. Later analysis demonstrated an association between a missense DCLRE1C variant and TCR beta V- and J-gene trimming. Being productive about 90% or about 30% of the time was typical of most TCR beta V segments in an earlier analysis. Cytomegalovirus association was assigned to about 150 TCR beta chains.

The CDR3 runs to 14 residues. Germline V gene sequence: CDR1 LGHNA, CDR2 YNFKEQ. V lost 4 bases to trimming and J lost 1 base, with 10 bases between them. The PCR used 60 Vbeta and 13 Jbeta primers. Method: immunoSEQ multiplex PCR; TCRdb's copy keeps in-frame clones and lacks some. The table counts 30,000 to 35,000 clones; more than 3% lies in the top ten. Remarks on this clone: Its antigen remains unidentified.

The chain uses TRBV4-2 and TRBJ2-5, with D possibly matching TRBD2 (6 bases). The sequenced sample was PBMCs. This receptor was taken from a woman aged 40 to 49 in good health and CMV-seropositive. In DNA, the CDR3 is TGTGCCAGCAGCCGGGGACTGGGCCAAGAGACCCAGTACTTC. The encoded protein is CASSRGLGQETQYF.